These 4 T cell receptor beta chains came from one sample sequenced in a study of CD8+ T cells in alopecia areata. Investigators isolated RNA and reverse transcribed it into cDNA to act as the sequencing template. Sequencing used immunoSEQ multiplex PCR; TCRdb keeps in-frame clones, though not all of them. The sample has about 180,000 clones, roughly 60% seen once. The source material was CD4+ T cells sorted from blood, sampled at week 0. These TCRs come from a human donor with alopecia areata.

CDR3 bases: TGTGCCAGCTCACCAATAGGGACAGGCTCCTACGAGCAGTACTTC. Translating it yields CASSPIGTGSYEQYF. The chain links TRBV18 to TRBJ2-7, with 8 bases identical to TRBD1. Trimming took 2 bases from V and 0 from J; bases not matched to a gene: 3. The CDR3 covers 15 residues. Germline V CDR1 and CDR2: KGHSH, LQKENI.

The sample holds a few counts of this clone. The chain is built from TRBV6-5 and TRBJ1-1, with D unresolved. The CDR3 contains 14 residues. Germline lookup yields CDR1 MNHEY and CDR2 SVGAGI. V gave up 6 bases and J gave up 4 bases, with 15 bases separating them. The DNA of the CDR3 is TGTGCCAGCAGGGACCTGATCCGGGGCACTGAAGCTTTCTTT. Amino acids: CASRDLIRGTEAFF.

This chain connects TRBV14 to TRBJ2-4; D is ambiguous. CDR1 SGHDN and CDR2 FVKESK come from the germline V gene. V lost 4 bases and J lost 0, with 7 bases in between. The CDR3 spans 14 residues. CDR3 loop: CASSPLGAKNIQYF. CDR3 coding DNA: TGTGCCAGCAGCCCCCTAGGAGCCAAAAACATTCAGTACTTC.

The chain carries TRBV30 and TRBJ2-7, with 7 nucleotides matching TRBD1. This CDR3 has 14 residues. V trimming: 5 bases; J trimming: 2 bases; junction bases outside the gene matches: 9. The germline CDR1 and CDR2 sequences are GTSNPN and SVGIG (reference sequence). This CDR3 is CAWGPWDRPYEQYF. The CDR3 DNA reads as TGTGCCTGGGGTCCATGGGACAGACCCTACGAGCAGTACTTC.